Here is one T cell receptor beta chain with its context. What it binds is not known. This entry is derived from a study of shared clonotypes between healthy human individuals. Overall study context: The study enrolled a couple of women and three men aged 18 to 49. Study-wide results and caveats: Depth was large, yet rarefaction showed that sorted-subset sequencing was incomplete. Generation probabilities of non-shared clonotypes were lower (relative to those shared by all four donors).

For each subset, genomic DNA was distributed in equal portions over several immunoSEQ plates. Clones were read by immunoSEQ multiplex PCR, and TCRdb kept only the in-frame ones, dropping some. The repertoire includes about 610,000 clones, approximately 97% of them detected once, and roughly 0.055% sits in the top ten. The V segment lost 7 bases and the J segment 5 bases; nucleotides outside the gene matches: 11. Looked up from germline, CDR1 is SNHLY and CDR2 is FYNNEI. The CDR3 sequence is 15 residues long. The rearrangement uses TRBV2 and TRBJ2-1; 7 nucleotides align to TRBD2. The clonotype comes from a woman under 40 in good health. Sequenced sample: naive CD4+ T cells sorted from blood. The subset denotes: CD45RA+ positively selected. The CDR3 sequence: CASTPWLAVNNEQFF. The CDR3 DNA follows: TGTGCCAGCACCCCATGGCTAGCGGTTAACAATGAGCAGTTCTTC.